The text below deals with one TCR beta chain. Germline assignment: CDR1 SGHKS and CDR2 YYEKEE (reference sequence). The CDR3 consists of 16 residues. Trimming removed 0 bases at V and 0 bases at J, with 10 bases between. This sample was included in a study of technical replicates of blood from four donors. Sequencing used immunoSEQ multiplex PCR; TCRdb keeps in-frame clones, though not all of them. This table holds 99,000 or so clones, 95% found once. The genes are TRBV5-5 and TRBJ2-1; a weak D match, TRBD1 (6 bases). This clonotype was obtained from a human donor in good health. The sequencing input was T cells isolated from PBMCs. For the CDR3, the DNA is TGTGCCAGCAGCTTGGGTGGGGACACCTCCTACAATGAGCAGTTCTTC. This encodes CASSLGGDTSYNEQFF.